This T cell receptor beta chain was found in a study of spatial heterogeneity in lung cancer. Study context: In the raw reads, each unique TCR and UMI combination was present more than ten times on average.

Time point denoted: sample taken at primary tumor resection. From tumor, nontumor lung or frozen PBMC, whole RNA was taken unsorted for sequencing. There were roughly 78 donors, all of them untreated patients with early-stage non-small cell lung cancer. This CDR3 comprises 14 residues. Between the trimmed V and J ends, which lost 2 bases and 0 bases, there was a span of 8 bases. CDR1 MDHEN and CDR2 SYDVKM come from the germline V gene. Study outcomes and limitations: Ubiquitous expanded tumor TCRs surfaced in blood more at resection than they did at follow-up.

Single TCR cDNA molecules each had their own unique molecular identifier. TCRdb passed the 5' RACE reads through MiXCR, listing each CDR3 protein once. The table lists 50,000 or so distinct CDR3 sequences, 7.5% to 8% of them singletons, with about an eighth in the top ten. This clonotype occurred a few times. What it binds is not known. The material was PBMCs, obtained at surgery. The chain joins TRBV28 to TRBJ2-7; no clear D. The source is a female donor with early-stage non-small cell lung cancer. The CDR3 DNA reads as TGTGCCAGCAGTTTAACCGGCAGCTCCTACGAGCAGTACTTC. Its protein is CASSLTGSSYEQYF. The full variable domain, completed using reference TRBV28 and TRBJ2-7, is DVKVTQSSRYLVKRTGEKVFLECVQDMDHENMFWYRQDPGLGLRLIYFSYDVKMKEKGDIPEGYSVSREKKERFSLILESASTNQTSMYLCASSLTGSSYEQYFGPGTRLTVT.